The 29 T cell receptor beta chains below all came from one sample that was sequenced in a study of a mutant IDH1 vaccine in newly diagnosed glioma. Sequencing was performed with immunoSEQ multiplex PCR; in TCRdb, only in-frame clones are kept and a portion is missing. Found here are approximately 39,000 clones, around 81% of them singletons; the top ten hold approximately 5.1%. Which antigens these TCRs recognize remains unknown. This sample's time point: week 23, last vaccination. A 20-mer mutant IDH1 peptide at 300 ug was injected subcutaneously with topical imiquimod. Material: PBMCs, obtained from a glioma patient whose treatment included an IDH1 peptide vaccine. These receptors were taken from a man aged 35 to 55 with glioma.

By frequency in the sample, this clone is medium-sized. This sequence joins TRBV29-1 and TRBJ2-1; TRBD2 might be the D (6 bases). Germline loops: CDR1 SQVTM, CDR2 ANQGSEA. This CDR3 contains 13 residues. Trimming stripped 1 base from V and 10 bases from J, with 14 bases between. The CDR3 reads CSVEGGGGGEQFF. The CDR3 region has the DNA TGCAGCGTTGAAGGGGGAGGAGGCGGCGAGCAGTTCTTC.

V and J are TRBV4-2 and TRBJ2-4; 14 nucleotides align to TRBD2. CDR1 LGHNA and CDR2 YNFKEQ come from the germline V gene. This CDR3 region has 18 residues. After removal of 4 bases from V and 0 bases from J, the junction contained 5 bases not matched to a gene. Here the CDR3 reads CASSPWTSGGLAKNIQYF. The CDR3 DNA reads as TGTGCCAGCAGCCCTTGGACTAGCGGGGGGCTAGCCAAAAACATTCAGTACTTC.

This chain links TRBV7-2 with TRBJ2-3; 10 bases align to TRBD1. V dropped 5 bases and J dropped 4; count of bases not matched to a gene: 6. CDR3 length equals 15 residues. The V gene's germline CDR1 is SGHTA and CDR2 FQGNSA. CDR3 amino acids: CASSRTGGAADTQYF. DNA of the CDR3: TGTGCCAGCAGCAGGACAGGGGGTGCAGCAGATACGCAGTATTTT.

The chain uses TRBV30 and TRBJ2-1; D is undetermined. The CDR3 is 11 amino acids. The germline V gene encodes CDR1 GTSNPN and CDR2 SVGIG (reference sequence). The V and J ends lost 3 bases and 6 bases respectively, with 6 bases between them. CDR3 DNA: TGTGCCTGGAGAAAGGGCAATGAGCAGTTCTTC. Encoded protein: CAWRKGNEQFF. Full variable domain (outside the CDR3, taken from reference TRBV30 and TRBJ2-1): SQTIHQWPATLVQPVGSPLSLECTVEGTSNPNLYWYRQAAGRGLQLLFYSVGIGQISSEVPQNLSASRPQDRQFILSSKKLLLSDSGFYLCAWRKGNEQFFGPGTRLTVL.

The V gene is TRBV2, the J gene TRBJ2-1, with a weak D call TRBD2 (5 bases). Germline loops: CDR1 SNHLY, CDR2 FYNNEI. Trimming stripped 6 bases from V and 6 bases from J, with 9 bases between. There are 12 residues in the CDR3. CDR3 DNA: TGTGCCAGCAGAGGCCTAGCCAATGAGCAGTTCTTC. Its translation: CASRGLANEQFF.

The CDR3 DNA reads TGTGCCAGCAGCCAAGATCCGGGACTAGCGGGTTTCTTCGAGCAGTTCTTC. It encodes CASSQDPGLAGFFEQFF. The V and J genes are TRBV4-2 and TRBJ2-1; TRBD2 agrees at 12 bases. Germline assignment: CDR1 LGHNA and CDR2 YNFKEQ. V lost 0 bases, J lost 10 bases, and 10 bases stayed unmatched. The CDR3 loop spans 17 amino acids.

A note on this clone: Relative to the germline gene, one junction end is altered; a read error may explain this. This chain joins TRBV18 and TRBJ1-4; D is perhaps TRBD1 (6 bases). CDR3 length: 14 amino acids. Germline lookup yields CDR1 KGHSH and CDR2 LQKENI. The CDR3 protein is CASSPITGHERLFF. As DNA, the CDR3 is TGTGCCAGCTCACCGATCACGGGACATGAAAGACTGTTTTTT.

The chain recombines TRBV5-4 with TRBJ1-5; D is unresolved. Per germline, CDR1 SGHNT and CDR2 YYREEE (reference sequence). The CDR3 is made up of 14 amino acids. The ends were cut back, 0 bases at V and 3 bases at J, with 7 bases in the middle. CDR3: CASSLVETNQPQHF. CDR3 DNA: TGTGCCAGCAGCTTGGTGGAGACCAATCAGCCCCAGCATTTT.

This clone was detected once. The rearrangement uses TRBV7-9 and TRBJ2-3; D is ambiguous. The CDR3 consists of 15 residues. Germline CDR1 SEHNR, CDR2 FQNEAQ (reference sequence). V lost 1 base to trimming and J lost 1 base, with 9 bases between them. The CDR3 loop reads CASSLGAGGTDTQYF. DNA of the CDR3: TGTGCCAGCAGCTTAGGCGCAGGAGGCACAGATACGCAGTATTTT.

The chain uses TRBV21-1 and TRBJ1-5. TRBV21-1 is listed as a pseudogene. This CDR3 is built from 14 residues. CDR3 nucleotides: TGTGCCAGCAGCAAAGGGGCGCGGAATCAGCCCCAGCATTTT. Translated, it gives CASSKGARNQPQHF.

V gene TRBV19 combines with J gene TRBJ1-2; the D gene is possibly TRBD1 (5 bases). The CDR3 contains 12 residues. Germline assignment: CDR1 LNHDA and CDR2 SQIVND (reference sequence). The V end was cut by 7 bases, the J end by 2 bases, with 8 bases between. CDR3 sequence: CASTTVNYGYTF. The CDR3 nucleotides are TGTGCCAGTACGACAGTGAACTATGGCTACACCTTC.

The rearrangement links TRBV11-2 to TRBJ2-7, with a possible D match to TRBD1 (6 bases). The V gene's germline CDR1 is SGHAT and CDR2 FQNNGV. The CDR3 runs to 16 residues. Trimming stripped 3 bases from V and 3 bases from J, with 18 bases between. The CDR3 nucleotides are TGTGCCAGCAGCTTTAACCAGGGGTCCCCTATCTACGAGCAGTACTTC. Its protein product is CASSFNQGSPIYEQYF. Together with reference TRBV11-2 and TRBJ2-7, the CDR3 gives the full variable domain: EAGVAQSPRYKIIEKRQSVAFWCNPISGHATLYWYQQILGQGPKLLIQFQNNGVVDDSQLPKDRFSAERLKGVDSTLKIQPAKLEDSAVYLCASSFNQGSPIYEQYFGPGTRLTVT.

The chain combines TRBV7-9 with TRBJ2-1; D tentatively fits TRBD1 or TRBD2 (5 bases each). Deletions cut 6 bases from V and 8 bases from J, with 14 bases between. The CDR3 is 13 amino acids. Per the germline V gene, CDR1 is SEHNR and CDR2 is FQNEAQ (reference sequence). CDR3 residues: CASRSRAGDEQFF. The DNA for the CDR3 is TGTGCCAGCAGGTCCAGGGCGGGCGATGAGCAGTTCTTC. The entire variable domain, with the rest obtained from reference TRBV7-9 and TRBJ2-1, is as follows: DTGVSQNPRHKITKRGQNVTFRCDPISEHNRLYWYRQTLGQGPEFLTYFQNEAQLEKSRLLSDRFSAERPKGSFSTLEIQRTEQGDSAMYLCASRSRAGDEQFFGPGTRLTVL.

This clone was counted a few times. V and J are TRBV30 and TRBJ1-1; D ambiguous. Trimming stripped 7 bases from V and 5 bases from J, with 11 bases between. Germline-derived CDR1 and CDR2 are GTSNPN and SVGIG (reference sequence). The CDR3 length is 11 residues. The CDR3 DNA sequence: TGTGCCTTCCTAAGGGAGACTGAAGCTTTCTTT. Amino acids: CAFLRETEAFF.

The V call is TRBV29-1, the J call TRBJ2-5; TRBD2 aligns across 7 bases. CDR1 is SQVTM, CDR2 ANQGSEA, per germline. The CDR3 consists of 14 residues. V lost 8 bases to trimming and J lost 5 bases; unmatched junction nucleotides: 14. CDR3 DNA: TGCAGCCTCGCCCGGGCGGGAGCTGGCGAGACCCAGTACTTC. This codes for CSLARAGAGETQYF. The variable domain in full, with the rest retrieved from reference TRBV29-1 and TRBJ2-5, is SAVISQKPSRDICQRGTSLTIQCQVDSQVTMMFWYRQQPGQSLTLIATANQGSEATYESGFVIDKFPISRPNLTFSTLTVSNMSPEDSSIYLCSLARAGAGETQYFGPGTRLLVL.

The genes are TRBV4-2 and TRBJ2-5; the match to TRBD2 covers 7 bases. The germline gives CDR1 LGHNA, CDR2 YNFKEQ. This CDR3 is 15 amino acids long. The V segment lost 1 base and the J segment 2 bases; nucleotides outside the gene matches: 4. The CDR3 loop reads CASSQGASGQETQYF. The DNA of the CDR3 is TGTGCCAGCAGCCAAGGCGCTAGCGGACAAGAGACCCAGTACTTC.

The CDR3 DNA reads as TGTGCCAGCTCACCCAACAGTGGGGGTGGCTCACCCCTCCACTTT. Translating gives CASSPNSGGGSPLHF. The rearrangement links TRBV18 to TRBJ1-6; tentatively, D is TRBD1 (5 bases). V was clipped by 3 bases and J by 10 bases, with 16 bases between them. The CDR3 loop spans 15 amino acids. The germline CDR1 and CDR2 sequences are KGHSH and LQKENI.

V and J are TRBV30 and TRBJ1-2; D is unresolved. CDR1 is GTSNPN and CDR2 is SVGIG in the germline V gene (reference sequence). The CDR3 has 13 amino acids. V dropped 2 bases and J dropped 2 bases, with 9 bases sitting between them. DNA of the CDR3: TGTGCCTGGAGTCCCCCGACGAACTATGGCTACACCTTC. Its translation: CAWSPPTNYGYTF.

The J gene is TRBJ1-2, the V gene TRBV7-9; D gene uncertain. CDR1 is SEHNR and CDR2 is FQNEAQ in the germline V gene (reference sequence). The CDR3 extends over 13 amino acids. Trimming removed 2 bases from V and 4 bases from J, with 8 bases in between. CDR3: CASSLPTSYGYTF. CDR3 DNA: TGTGCCAGCAGCTTACCCACCTCCTATGGCTACACCTTC.

This clone was counted only a few times. This sequence joins TRBV11-3 and TRBJ2-3; a weak D match, TRBD1 (6 bases). Germline assignment: CDR1 SGHNT and CDR2 YENEEA. The CDR3 has 16 amino acids. V gave up 4 bases and J gave up 1 base, with 15 bases separating them. In nucleotides, the CDR3 is TGTGCCAGCAGCTCAAGGGTGGGGGCCGGCACAGATACGCAGTATTTT. As protein: CASSSRVGAGTDTQYF.

The rearrangement uses TRBV27 and TRBJ2-2; 9 nucleotides agree with TRBD1. There are 17 residues in the CDR3. Germline CDR1 and CDR2: MNHEY and SMNVEV (reference sequence). J lost 4 bases, V lost 4 bases, and 10 bases had no gene match. The CDR3 DNA follows: TGTGCCAGCAGTTCAACCGGGACAGGGTTGGGCACCGGGGAGCTGTTTTTT. It specifies CASSSTGTGLGTGELFF.

This rearrangement joins TRBV7-2 to TRBJ2-7; 11 bases line up with TRBD2. The CDR3 loop spans 16 amino acids. V was clipped by 2 bases and J by 3 bases; unmatched bases: 6. From germline, CDR1 is SGHTA and CDR2 FQGNSA. The CDR3 region has the DNA TGTGCCAGCAGCTTAACAAGACTAGCGGGGTTCTACGAGCAGTACTTC. Translating gives CASSLTRLAGFYEQYF.

The V call is TRBV7-2, the J call TRBJ2-3; 9 bases are shared with TRBD2. CDR1 and CDR2 (germline): SGHTA, FQGNSA. Trimming removed 5 bases from V and 6 bases from J; junction bases left unmatched: 9. The CDR3 runs to 15 residues. The CDR3 here is CASSLSGGGGDTQYF. The CDR3 DNA reads as TGTGCCAGCAGCCTTAGCGGGGGCGGGGGCGATACGCAGTATTTT.

This chain links TRBV6-5 with TRBJ1-2; 9 bases agree with TRBD1. Germline loops: CDR1 MNHEY, CDR2 SVGAGI. The CDR3 contains 15 residues. J was trimmed by 6 bases and V by 0 bases; bases with no gene match: 5. The CDR3 here is CASSYSGQGRHGYTF. DNA of the CDR3: TGTGCCAGCAGTTACTCGGGACAGGGACGGCATGGCTACACCTTC.

V is TRBV6-5 and J is TRBJ1-1; D unclear. CDR3 size: 14 residues. V dropped 7 bases and J dropped 2 bases, with 14 bases sitting between them. Germline lookup yields CDR1 MNHEY and CDR2 SVGAGI. CDR3 in amino acids: CASIFAAANTEAFF. Here the CDR3 DNA reads TGTGCCAGCATTTTCGCGGCAGCAAACACTGAAGCTTTCTTT.

This clone was seen just once. This chain joins TRBV5-1 and TRBJ2-3; D ambiguous. Per the germline V gene, CDR1 is SGHRS and CDR2 is YFSETQ. This CDR3 contains 14 residues. V gave up 0 bases and J gave up 3 bases, with 8 bases separating them. CDR3 in DNA: TGCGCCAGCAGCTTGGTGAAGATGACAGATACGCAGTATTTT. Translation: CASSLVKMTDTQYF.

This chain links TRBV7-9 with TRBJ2-1; the D gene is possibly TRBD1 (6 bases). The germline V and J ends were trimmed by 4 bases and 9 bases, with 19 bases remaining between them. This CDR3 is built from 15 residues. Germline V gene lookup returns CDR1 SEHNR and CDR2 FQNEAQ (reference sequence). This CDR3 reads CASSSTGTHRGEQFF. Here the CDR3 DNA reads TGTGCCAGCAGCTCTACCGGGACACACCGTGGTGAGCAGTTCTTC.

The chain links TRBV5-4 to TRBJ2-7; perhaps TRBD1 as D (6 bases). Germline V gives CDR1 SGHNT, CDR2 YYREEE (reference sequence). Trimming took 0 bases from V and 2 from J, leaving 18 bases between them. CDR3 length: 17 residues. Here the CDR3 DNA reads TGTGCCAGCAGCTTGGGGATCGCAGGGACATTCACCTACGAGCAGTACTTC. Translating gives CASSLGIAGTFTYEQYF.

This sequence joins TRBV6-4 and TRBJ1-1; D remains ambiguous. Per the germline V gene, CDR1 is MRHNA and CDR2 is SNTAGT. V lost 5 bases and J 1 base, leaving 8 bases between the germline ends. This CDR3 comprises 13 residues. This CDR3 is CASSLSENTEAFF. The CDR3 DNA reads as TGTGCCAGCAGTCTTAGTGAGAACACTGAAGCTTTCTTT.